This note documents a single TCR beta chain sequence. Its antigen is not identified. This specimen belongs to a study of T cell repertoires in cytomegalovirus infection. Study overall: Public TCR beta signatures provided an indication of both CMV infection and a matching HLA type. Study-level results: There were carriers of CMV plus the relevant HLA, and cumulative public TCR beta family frequency identified them. Dominating the ex vivo response were HLA-C-restricted CMV-specific TCR beta clonotypes.

TCRdb itself ran the reads through MiXCR, one entry per CDR3 protein. The repertoire holds approximately 630,000 distinct CDR3 sequences, with 24% as singletons. V shed 7 bases and J 4 bases; nucleotides not matched to a gene: 9. CDR1 MDHEN and CDR2 SYDVKM come from the germline V gene. The CDR3 sequence is 15 residues long. This sequence joins TRBV28 and TRBJ1-5, with 8 positions matching TRBD1. The sequence came from a human donor in good health (CMV status not recorded). Some clones in this sample may be carry-over from other donors' samples. The sample comprised CD8+ T cells from PBMCs. CDR3 bases: TGTGCCAGCATGGGGGGACAGGCTCGTAATCAGCCCCAGCATTTT. Encoded protein: CASMGGQARNQPQHF.